Each of the 16 T cell receptor beta chains below was sequenced from the same sample in a study of CD8 T cell repertoires and HIV-1 epitope variants. These receptors lack a known antigen. Using immunoSEQ multiplex PCR, the repertoire was profiled, and TCRdb retains in-frame clones only, with some absent. There are 2,000 to 3,000 clones in the sample; approximately 69% occur only once, and about 42% lies in the top ten. Sample: cultured CD8+ T cells derived from PBMCs. Every receptor here comes from a male donor with HIV.

The chain carries TRBV7-6 and TRBJ2-3, with D possibly being TRBD2 (5 bases). The CDR3 totals 14 residues. Trimming left V 5 bases short and J 6 bases short, with 15 bases between. Per germline, CDR1 SGHVS and CDR2 FNYEAQ. In nucleotides, the CDR3 is TGTGCCAGCAGCCATTCAAAAACGGGGGATACGCAGTATTTT. Its translation is CASSHSKTGDTQYF.

The J gene is TRBJ2-4, the V gene TRBV28, with 13 bases fitting TRBD2. With V trimmed by 7 bases and J by 1 base, 13 bases remained unmatched. This CDR3 region has 19 residues. The V gene's germline CDR1 is MDHEN and CDR2 SYDVKM. For the CDR3, the DNA is TGTGCCAGCAATATCGGACTAGCGGGAGTTGCCCTGGCCAAAAACATTCAGTACTTC. This gives the protein CASNIGLAGVALAKNIQYF.

CDR3 DNA sequence: TGTGCCAGCAGTGAAGAGGAGGCAGCCGCCCACTCCTACGAGCAGTACTTC. Amino acid sequence: CASSEEEAAAHSYEQYF. The chain employs TRBV2 and TRBJ2-7, with D maybe TRBD2 (5 bases). This CDR3 is 17 amino acids long. V lost 1 base and J 0 bases, leaving 16 bases between the germline ends. Germline V gene sequence: CDR1 SNHLY, CDR2 FYNNEI.

The V gene is TRBV10-2, the J gene TRBJ2-4, with D tentatively TRBD2 (5 bases). Trimming stripped 4 bases from V and 2 bases from J, with 6 bases between. This CDR3 has 13 residues. Germline CDR1 and CDR2: WSHSY and SAAADI. CDR3 in DNA: TGCGCCAGCAGTGCGGGGACCAAAAACATTCAGTACTTC. It yields the protein CASSAGTKNIQYF.

This clone was counted between two and nine times. The V gene is TRBV4-1, the J gene TRBJ2-2; no clear D. CDR3 size: 14 residues. Germline values: CDR1 MGHRA, CDR2 YSYEKL. Between the trimmed V and J ends, which lost 0 bases and 1 base, there was a span of 3 bases. This CDR3 reads CASSQDGNTGELFF. DNA for the CDR3: TGCGCCAGCAGCCAAGATGGGAACACCGGGGAGCTGTTTTTT.

V and J are TRBV5-1 and TRBJ2-1, with D perhaps matching TRBD1 (5 bases). Trimming left V 2 bases short and J 4 bases short, with 10 bases between. The CDR3 is 14 residues long. Looked up from germline, CDR1 is SGHRS and CDR2 is YFSETQ. Here the CDR3 DNA reads TGCGCCAGCAGCTTCACAGGCGATTACAATGAGCAGTTCTTC. Its translation: CASSFTGDYNEQFF.

The chain employs TRBV15 and TRBJ1-6; TRBD1 matches at 7 bases. The germline CDR1 and CDR2 sequences are LNHNV and YYDKDF (reference sequence). V lost 1 base, J lost 9 bases, and 6 bases stayed unmatched. The CDR3 is 15 amino acids. The CDR3 spells CATSRGQTGVSPLHF. The CDR3 DNA reads as TGTGCCACCAGCAGAGGTCAAACAGGGGTTTCACCCCTCCACTTT.

V gene TRBV9 combines with J gene TRBJ1-6; D is unresolved. This CDR3 has 16 residues. V lost 4 bases to trimming and J lost 0 bases, with 11 bases between them. Germline CDR1 and CDR2: SGDLS and YYNGEE. CDR3 DNA: TGTGCCAGCAGCTCCAGCGGGAGCTCCTATAATTCACCCCTCCACTTT. This gives the protein CASSSSGSSYNSPLHF. Complete variable domain (other parts from reference TRBV9 and TRBJ1-6): DSGVTQTPKHLITATGQRVTLRCSPRSGDLSVYWYQQSLDQGLQFLIQYYNGEERAKGNILERFSAQQFPDLHSELNLSSLELGDSALYFCASSSSGSSYNSPLHFGNGTRLTVT.

The V gene is TRBV18, the J gene TRBJ2-1; 12 positions match TRBD2. Per the germline V gene, CDR1 is KGHSH and CDR2 is LQKENI. J was trimmed by 5 bases and V by 6 bases; bases with no gene match: 5. This CDR3 is built from 15 residues. DNA of the CDR3: TGTGCCAGCTCGCTAGCGGGGGGGCCGGACAATGAGCAGTTCTTC. Its translation: CASSLAGGPDNEQFF. Together with reference TRBV18 and TRBJ2-1, the CDR3 gives the full variable domain: NAGVMQNPRHLVRRRGQEARLRCSPMKGHSHVYWYRQLPEEGLKFMVYLQKENIIDESGMPKERFSAEFPKEGPSILRIQQVVRGDSAAYFCASSLAGGPDNEQFFGPGTRLTVL.

This clone came up once. V usage is TRBV19 and J usage is TRBJ2-1, with 7 bases identical to TRBD2. This CDR3 contains 16 residues. Germline assignment: CDR1 LNHDA and CDR2 SQIVND (reference sequence). Trimming cost V 3 bases and J 5 bases; bases outside gene matches: 10. The CDR3: CASSMAGVWMDNEQFF. The CDR3 DNA sequence: TGTGCCAGTAGTATGGCGGGGGTTTGGATGGACAATGAGCAGTTCTTC.

The chain has TRBV4-2 and TRBJ1-1; D might be TRBD1 (5 bases). The germline gives CDR1 LGHNA, CDR2 YNFKEQ. Between the trimmed V and J ends, which lost 1 base and 8 bases, there was a span of 17 bases. CDR3 length: 15 residues. CDR3 loop: CASSQVSGRDIEAFF. CDR3 sequence (DNA): TGTGCCAGCAGCCAAGTAAGTGGCAGGGATATCGAAGCTTTCTTT.

A few counts support this clone. This chain uses TRBV28 with TRBJ2-3, with 9 bases that match TRBD2. Germline CDR1 MDHEN, CDR2 SYDVKM. The length of the CDR3 is 15 residues. V gave up 5 bases and J gave up 5 bases; unmatched junction bases: 8. The CDR3 loop is CASSTGTSPRDTQYF. Written as DNA, the CDR3 is TGTGCCAGCAGTACCGGGACTAGCCCACGAGATACGCAGTATTTT. Full variable domain (outside the CDR3, taken from reference TRBV28 and TRBJ2-3): DVKVTQSSRYLVKRTGEKVFLECVQDMDHENMFWYRQDPGLGLRLIYFSYDVKMKEKGDIPEGYSVSREKKERFSLILESASTNQTSMYLCASSTGTSPRDTQYFGPGTRLTVL.

The chain uses TRBV9 and TRBJ2-7; D gene uncertain. From germline, CDR1 is SGDLS and CDR2 YYNGEE. The V end lost 3 bases, the J end lost 6 bases, and 19 bases lay between the germline ends. The CDR3 totals 15 residues. CDR3 region: CASSDDKSMSSEQYF. The CDR3, as DNA: TGTGCCAGCAGCGACGACAAATCGATGTCGAGCGAGCAGTACTTC.

V gene TRBV4-1 combines with J gene TRBJ1-5; D unresolved. V was clipped by 6 bases and J by 9 bases, with 18 bases between them. CDR1 is MGHRA, CDR2 YSYEKL, per germline. The CDR3 runs to 14 residues. CDR3 in amino acids: CASSFSRGYGPQHF. The CDR3 DNA sequence: TGCGCCAGCAGTTTTAGCCGAGGGTATGGGCCCCAGCATTTT.

This clone is termed hyperexpanded. This chain joins TRBV27 and TRBJ2-1; TRBD1 aligns across 7 bases. This CDR3 has 16 amino acids. Germline CDR1 MNHEY, CDR2 SMNVEV (reference sequence). V lost 0 bases, J lost 1 base, and 3 bases stayed unmatched. The chain's CDR3 is CASSLSQGISYNEQFF. CDR3 DNA sequence: TGTGCCAGCAGTTTATCACAGGGGATATCCTACAATGAGCAGTTCTTC.

The chain combines TRBV6-5 with TRBJ1-3; D is possibly TRBD1 (6 bases). From germline, CDR1 is MNHEY and CDR2 SVGAGI. This CDR3 is 14 amino acids long. Trimming shortened V by 6 bases and J by 4 bases, and 13 bases separated the two germline ends. CDR3 region: CASSRDRTGNTIYF. CDR3 DNA sequence: TGTGCCAGCAGCCGAGACAGGACGGGAAACACCATATATTTT.